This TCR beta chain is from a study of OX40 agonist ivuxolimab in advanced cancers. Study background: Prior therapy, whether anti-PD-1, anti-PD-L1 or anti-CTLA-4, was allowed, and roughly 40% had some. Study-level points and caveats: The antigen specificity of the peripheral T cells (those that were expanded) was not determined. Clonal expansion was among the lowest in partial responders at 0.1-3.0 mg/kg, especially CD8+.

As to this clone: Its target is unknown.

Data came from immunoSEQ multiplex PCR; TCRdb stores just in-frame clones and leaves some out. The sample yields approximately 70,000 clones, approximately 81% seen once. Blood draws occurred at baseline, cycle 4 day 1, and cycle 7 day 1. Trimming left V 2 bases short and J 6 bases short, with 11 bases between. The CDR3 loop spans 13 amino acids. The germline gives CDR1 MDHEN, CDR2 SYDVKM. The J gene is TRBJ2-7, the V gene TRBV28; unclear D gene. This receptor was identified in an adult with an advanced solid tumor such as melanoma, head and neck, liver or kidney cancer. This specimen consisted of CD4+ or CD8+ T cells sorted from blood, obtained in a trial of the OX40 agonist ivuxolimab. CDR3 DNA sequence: TGTGCCAGCAGTTTAATCATAACAACCGAGCAGTACTTC. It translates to CASSLIITTEQYF.